This TCR beta chain came from a study of blood T cell repertoires in COVID-19. Study details: Both acute and convalescent COVID-19 samples were obtained from the United States, Italy and Spain. T cells, B-cell-depleted T cells, or PBMCs provided the cDNA or gDNA that served as material.

In the authors' workflow: The assay estimated nucleated cells by amplifying reference gene primers. Profiling relied on immunoSEQ multiplex PCR, and the TCRdb table lists in-frame clones only, not all of them. Clone size and V and J calls were adopted from that table, with D and trimming inferred from the DNA. The table shows around 150,000 clones, with 75% to 85% occurring only once. The sequence was obtained from a woman aged 45 to 65 in a cohort sampled during active or convalescent COVID-19. Sequencing was carried out using peripheral blood.

For the CDR3, the DNA is TGTGCCAGCAGGCCACCCGCCGGGATTAATTCACCCCTCCACTTT. Residues: CASRPPAGINSPLHF. The chain joins TRBV2 to TRBJ1-6; no reliable D call. Trimming removed 6 bases at V and 6 bases at J, with 15 bases between. The CDR3 spans 15 residues. The germline V gene has CDR1 SNHLY and CDR2 FYNNEI.